These 16 T cell receptor beta chains share one sample of origin, sequenced in a study of cytomegalovirus exposure and HLA in healthy donors. Here immunoSEQ multiplex PCR was the method, and the copy in TCRdb shows in-frame clones only, minus some. Of roughly 76,000 clones in the sample, around 94% were seen once. Material for sequencing was PBMCs. The receptors come from a man younger than 35 in good health and CMV-seropositive.

V is TRBV19 and J is TRBJ2-7, with 8 bases fitting TRBD2. Germline CDR1 and CDR2: LNHDA and SQIVND (reference sequence). J was trimmed by 5 bases and V by 5 bases; bases with no gene match: 5. The CDR3 has 13 residues. This CDR3 reads CASSVGLADEQYF. The CDR3 bases are TGTGCCAGTAGTGTTGGACTAGCCGACGAGCAGTACTTC.

The chain has TRBV6-1 and TRBJ1-5; 7 bases are a match to TRBD1. Trimming removed 5 bases from V and 4 bases from J; junction bases left unmatched: 8. CDR1 is MNHNS, CDR2 SASEGT, per germline. The CDR3 runs 15 residues. CDR3 in amino acids: CASSLPDRVNQPQHF. CDR3 in DNA: TGTGCCAGCAGTTTACCCGACAGGGTGAATCAGCCCCAGCATTTT.

The CDR3 loop is CAWSVQAQLQYF. CDR3 in DNA: TGTGCCTGGAGTGTACAGGCGCAGCTCCAGTACTTC. The chain joins TRBV30 to TRBJ2-7; tentative D call: TRBD1 (5 bases). The germline V gene has CDR1 GTSNPN and CDR2 SVGIG (reference sequence). V shed 0 bases and J shed 10 bases, with 13 bases lying between them. CDR3 length: 12 residues.

This rearrangement joins TRBV11-2 to TRBJ2-1; unclear D gene. The CDR3 runs to 16 residues. With 0 bases removed from V and 0 bases from J, the gap between germline ends came to 9 bases. CDR1 is SGHAT, CDR2 FQNNGV, per germline. CDR3 DNA: TGTGCCAGCAGCTTAGATGAGGTCAGCTCCTACAATGAGCAGTTCTTC. This sequence encodes CASSLDEVSSYNEQFF.

J is TRBJ2-7 and V is TRBV27; 14 positions agree with TRBD2. The CDR3 loop spans 13 amino acids. The germline CDR1 and CDR2 sequences are MNHEY and SMNVEV (reference sequence). This CDR3 reads CASGLAGGNEQYF. For the CDR3, the DNA is TGTGCTTCAGGACTAGCGGGAGGAAACGAGCAGTACTTC.

The gene calls are TRBV30 and TRBJ2-5, with D possibly matching TRBD1 (6 bases). There are 15 residues in the CDR3. The germline gives CDR1 GTSNPN, CDR2 SVGIG (reference sequence). Trimming stripped 4 bases from V and 5 bases from J, with 20 bases between. The CDR3, as DNA: TGTGCCTGGATGACTGGGACAAGCATGGGGGAGACCCAGTACTTC. It yields the protein CAWMTGTSMGETQYF.

The rearrangement links TRBV7-9 to TRBJ2-7; 7 positions agree with TRBD2. Germline assignment: CDR1 SEHNR and CDR2 FQNEAQ (reference sequence). The CDR3 consists of 16 residues. V shed 5 bases, J shed 1 base, and the junction held 11 bases outside the gene matches. The CDR3 nucleotides are TGTGCCAGCAGCCGGGCCGCCAGCGGGACTTCCTACGAGCAGTACTTC. It encodes CASSRAASGTSYEQYF.

The chain is built from TRBV9 and TRBJ2-5, with D maybe TRBD2 (5 bases). Germline V gene data show CDR1 as SGDLS and CDR2 as YYNGEE. The V end was cut by 4 bases, the J end by 6 bases, with 16 bases between. CDR3 length: 14 amino acids. Written as DNA, the CDR3 is TGTGCCAGCAGCCAGGCCGAGGGTAGGCAGACCCAGTACTTC. Its protein product is CASSQAEGRQTQYF.

The genes are TRBV5-4 and TRBJ2-3, with 13 bases that match TRBD2. CDR1 SGHNT and CDR2 YYREEE come from the germline V gene (reference sequence). CDR3 size: 16 residues. Trimming at V came to 3 bases and at J to 2 bases, leaving 3 bases not matched to a gene. The CDR3 reads CASSSGTSGNTDTQYF. DNA for the CDR3: TGTGCCAGCAGCTCCGGGACTAGCGGGAACACAGATACGCAGTATTTT.

The chain couples TRBV28 to TRBJ2-5, with 9 bases that match TRBD2. The CDR3 extends over 17 amino acids. Germline CDR1 is MDHEN and CDR2 is SYDVKM. The V gene end was trimmed by 3 bases and the J gene end by 2 bases; junction bases not matched to a gene: 10. This chain's CDR3 is CASSFGGRGPGQETQYF. Here the CDR3 DNA reads TGTGCCAGCAGTTTCGGCGGGAGGGGACCTGGGCAAGAGACCCAGTACTTC.

This chain uses TRBV18 with TRBJ2-4; the D is unclear. Trimming shortened V by 3 bases and J by 4 bases, and 16 bases separated the two germline ends. The germline gives CDR1 KGHSH, CDR2 LQKENI. This CDR3 has 16 amino acids. The CDR3 loop reads CASSPTWAEPKNIQYF. DNA of the CDR3: TGTGCCAGCTCACCGACGTGGGCAGAGCCAAAAAACATTCAGTACTTC. Combining the CDR3 with reference TRBV18 and TRBJ2-4 gives the whole variable domain NAGVMQNPRHLVRRRGQEARLRCSPMKGHSHVYWYRQLPEEGLKFMVYLQKENIIDESGMPKERFSAEFPKEGPSILRIQQVVRGDSAAYFCASSPTWAEPKNIQYFGAGTRLSVL.

The gene calls are TRBV27 and TRBJ1-2; 8 bases agree with TRBD1. The V gene's germline CDR1 is MNHEY and CDR2 SMNVEV (reference sequence). V dropped 5 bases and J dropped 2; count of bases not matched to a gene: 4. The CDR3 contains 14 residues. CDR3 amino acids: CASSRTGLNYGYTF. The CDR3 DNA is TGTGCCAGCAGTCGGACAGGGCTAAACTATGGCTACACCTTC.

The chain recombines TRBV27 with TRBJ1-2; no clear D. The CDR3 extends over 16 amino acids. V shed 5 bases and J shed 7 bases, with 23 bases lying between them. Germline CDR1 and CDR2: MNHEY and SMNVEV (reference sequence). CDR3 protein: CASSRTRPDTAGGYTF. The CDR3, as DNA: TGTGCCAGCAGTCGAACCCGCCCAGACACCGCTGGTGGCTACACCTTC.

The chain recombines TRBV2 with TRBJ2-1; D remains unclear. Per the germline V gene, CDR1 is SNHLY and CDR2 is FYNNEI. The V end lost 4 bases, the J end lost 0 bases, and 10 bases lay between the germline ends. CDR3 length: 15 amino acids. CDR3 in DNA: TGTGCCAGCAGTGGAGAACTTAGCTCCTACAATGAGCAGTTCTTC. The encoded protein is CASSGELSSYNEQFF.

The chain joins TRBV28 to TRBJ2-5; D is perhaps TRBD1 (5 bases). The CDR3 has 18 residues. Germline CDR1 and CDR2: MDHEN and SYDVKM. V was clipped by 4 bases and J by 3 bases, with 24 bases between them. The CDR3 DNA reads TGTGCCAGCAGTTCCTCTTTTGTACAGGCCAAAGATAAAGAGACCCAGTACTTC. It yields the protein CASSSSFVQAKDKETQYF.

DNA for the CDR3: TGTGCCAGCAGTTTGAGGCCGACCTATGGCTACACCTTC. Translating gives CASSLRPTYGYTF. The J gene is TRBJ1-2, the V gene TRBV27; D gene unclear. The V and J ends lost 3 bases and 4 bases respectively, with 9 bases between them. The CDR3 runs 13 residues. CDR1 MNHEY and CDR2 SMNVEV come from the germline V gene (reference sequence).